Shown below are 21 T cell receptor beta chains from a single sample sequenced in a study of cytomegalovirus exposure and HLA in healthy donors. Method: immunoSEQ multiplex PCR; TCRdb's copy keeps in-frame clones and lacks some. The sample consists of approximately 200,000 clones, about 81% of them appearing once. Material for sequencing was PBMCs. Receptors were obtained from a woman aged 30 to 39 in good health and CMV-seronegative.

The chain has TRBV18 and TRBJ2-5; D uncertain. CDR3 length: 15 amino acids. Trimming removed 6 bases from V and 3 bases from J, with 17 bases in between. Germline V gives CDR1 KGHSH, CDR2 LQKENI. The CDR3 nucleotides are TGTGCCAGCTCGCCCTATCTTGGGCAGGAAGAGACCCAGTACTTC. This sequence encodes CASSPYLGQEETQYF.

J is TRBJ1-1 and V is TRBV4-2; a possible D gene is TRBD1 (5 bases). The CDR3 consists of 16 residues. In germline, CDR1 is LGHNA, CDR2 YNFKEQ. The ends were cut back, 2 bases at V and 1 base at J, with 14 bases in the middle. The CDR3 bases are TGTGCCAGCAGCCAATTGGCGGACAAATGGAACACTGAAGCTTTCTTT. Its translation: CASSQLADKWNTEAFF.

The CDR3 sequence is CASSQSRGRGEAFF. Here the CDR3 DNA reads TGTGCCAGCAGCCAGAGCCGGGGGAGAGGTGAAGCTTTCTTT. The rearrangement links TRBV14 to TRBJ1-1, with a tentative D call TRBD1 (5 bases). The CDR3 sequence is 14 residues long. Trimming stripped 3 bases from V and 7 bases from J, with 15 bases between. Germline CDR1 reads SGHDN; CDR2 reads FVKESK.

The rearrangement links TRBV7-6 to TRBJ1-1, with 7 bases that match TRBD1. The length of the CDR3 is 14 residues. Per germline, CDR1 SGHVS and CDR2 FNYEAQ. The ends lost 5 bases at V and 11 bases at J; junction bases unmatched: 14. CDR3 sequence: CASSPPRQGAKAFF. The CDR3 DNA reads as TGTGCCAGCAGCCCACCGCGACAGGGAGCTAAGGCTTTCTTT.

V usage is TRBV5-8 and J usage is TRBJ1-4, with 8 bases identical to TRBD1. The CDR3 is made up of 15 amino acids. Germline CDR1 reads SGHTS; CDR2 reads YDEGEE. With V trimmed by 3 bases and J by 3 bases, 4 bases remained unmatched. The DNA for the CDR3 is TGTGCCAGCAGCTCAGGACAGGGAGCTAATGAAAAACTGTTTTTT. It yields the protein CASSSGQGANEKLFF.

The CDR3 loop is CASSQTTESGNTIYF. DNA of the CDR3: TGTGCCAGCAGCCAAACGACAGAGTCTGGAAACACCATATATTTT. The chain uses TRBV7-9 and TRBJ1-3, with D possibly being TRBD1 (5 bases). This CDR3 spans 15 amino acids. The ends were cut back, 5 bases at V and 1 base at J, with 12 bases in the middle. From germline, CDR1 is SEHNR and CDR2 FQNEAQ (reference sequence).

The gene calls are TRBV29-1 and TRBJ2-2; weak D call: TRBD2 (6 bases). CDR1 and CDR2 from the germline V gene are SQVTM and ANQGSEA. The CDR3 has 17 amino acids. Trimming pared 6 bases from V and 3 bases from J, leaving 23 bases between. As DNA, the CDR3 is TGCAGCGTCGCACGTTCCGATTGGGGGGAATACACCGGGGAGCTGTTTTTT. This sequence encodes CSVARSDWGEYTGELFF.

This chain's CDR3 is CASRQGVDQPQHF. CDR3 nucleotide sequence: TGCGCCAGCAGACAGGGGGTCGATCAGCCCCAGCATTTT. The genes are TRBV4-1 and TRBJ1-5; TRBD1 matches 8 bases. This CDR3 has 13 amino acids. In germline, CDR1 is MGHRA, CDR2 YSYEKL. J gave up 5 bases and V 6 bases, and 3 bases lay outside the gene matches.

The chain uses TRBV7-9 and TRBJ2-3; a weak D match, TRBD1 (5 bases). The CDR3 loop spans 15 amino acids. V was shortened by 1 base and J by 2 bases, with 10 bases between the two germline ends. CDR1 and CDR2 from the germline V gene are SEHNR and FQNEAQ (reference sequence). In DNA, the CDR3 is TGTGCCAGCAGCTTAGGTGTCAGGGCCACAGATACGCAGTATTTT. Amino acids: CASSLGVRATDTQYF.

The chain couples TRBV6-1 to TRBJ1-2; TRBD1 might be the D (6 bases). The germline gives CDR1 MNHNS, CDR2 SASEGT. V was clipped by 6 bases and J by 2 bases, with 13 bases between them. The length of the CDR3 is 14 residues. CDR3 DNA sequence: TGTGCCAGCAGCCCGGGGGGGGCGAACTATGGCTACACCTTC. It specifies CASSPGGANYGYTF.

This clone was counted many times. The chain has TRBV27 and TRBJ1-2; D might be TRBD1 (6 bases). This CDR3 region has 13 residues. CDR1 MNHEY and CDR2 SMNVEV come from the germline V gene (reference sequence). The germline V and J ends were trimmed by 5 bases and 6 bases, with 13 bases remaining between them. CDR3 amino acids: CASSLQGIDGYTF. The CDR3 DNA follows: TGTGCCAGCAGTCTACAGGGAATCGATGGCTACACCTTC.

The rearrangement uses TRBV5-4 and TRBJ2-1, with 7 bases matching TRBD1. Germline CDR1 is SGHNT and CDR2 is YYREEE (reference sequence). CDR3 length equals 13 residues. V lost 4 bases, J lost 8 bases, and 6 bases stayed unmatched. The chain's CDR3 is CASSSRQGHEQFF. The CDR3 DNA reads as TGTGCCAGCAGCAGCAGACAGGGTCATGAGCAGTTCTTC.

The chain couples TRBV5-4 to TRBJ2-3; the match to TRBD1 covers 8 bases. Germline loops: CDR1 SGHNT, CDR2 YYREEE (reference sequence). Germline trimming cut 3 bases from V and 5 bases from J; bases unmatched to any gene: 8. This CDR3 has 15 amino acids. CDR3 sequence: CASSSQGAPGDTQYF. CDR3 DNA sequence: TGTGCCAGCAGCTCTCAGGGGGCGCCAGGAGATACGCAGTATTTT.

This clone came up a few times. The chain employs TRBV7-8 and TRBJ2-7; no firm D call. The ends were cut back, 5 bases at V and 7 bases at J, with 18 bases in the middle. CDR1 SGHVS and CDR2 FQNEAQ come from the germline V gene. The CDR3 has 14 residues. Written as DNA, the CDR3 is TGTGCCAGCAGCATTAGACTGGCTTCTACGGAGCAGTACTTC. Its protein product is CASSIRLASTEQYF.

CDR3 DNA sequence: TGTGCCAGCAGCTTGGAGGAGGGGCTCTACGAGCAGTACTTC. Protein sequence: CASSLEEGLYEQYF. The chain couples TRBV5-4 to TRBJ2-7, with a weak D call TRBD2 (6 bases). The CDR3 totals 14 residues. The germline CDR1 and CDR2 sequences are SGHNT and YYREEE (reference sequence). Trimming stripped 0 bases from V and 3 bases from J, with 10 bases between.

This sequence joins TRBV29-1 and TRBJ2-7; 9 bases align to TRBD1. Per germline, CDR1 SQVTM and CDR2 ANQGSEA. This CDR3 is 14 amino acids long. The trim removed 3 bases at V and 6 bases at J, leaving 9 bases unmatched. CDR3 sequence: CSVEPGQGVGEQYF. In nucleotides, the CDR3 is TGCAGCGTTGAGCCGGGACAGGGTGTTGGCGAGCAGTACTTC.

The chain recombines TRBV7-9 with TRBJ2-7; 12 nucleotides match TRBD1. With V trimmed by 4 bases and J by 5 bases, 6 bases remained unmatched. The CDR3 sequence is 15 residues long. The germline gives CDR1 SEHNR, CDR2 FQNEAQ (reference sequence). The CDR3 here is CASSYTGQGADEQYF. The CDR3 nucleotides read TGTGCCAGCAGCTATACGGGACAGGGGGCGGACGAGCAGTACTTC.

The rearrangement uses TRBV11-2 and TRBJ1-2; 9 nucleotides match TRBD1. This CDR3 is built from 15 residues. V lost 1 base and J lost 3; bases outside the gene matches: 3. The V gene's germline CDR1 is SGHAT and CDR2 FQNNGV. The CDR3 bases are TGTGCCAGCAGCTTAGGACAGGGGGTAGACTATGGCTACACCTTC. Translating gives CASSLGQGVDYGYTF.

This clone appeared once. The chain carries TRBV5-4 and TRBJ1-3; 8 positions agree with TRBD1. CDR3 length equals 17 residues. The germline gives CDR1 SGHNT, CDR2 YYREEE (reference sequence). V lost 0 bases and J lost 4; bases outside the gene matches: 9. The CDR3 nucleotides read TGTGCCAGCAGCTTGGGAAGGACAGGGACGGACGGAAACACCATATATTTT. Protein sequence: CASSLGRTGTDGNTIYF.

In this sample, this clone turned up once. The CDR3 DNA follows: TGCACCAGCAGACGCACCCCACTAGCGGGAGGCTCAGATACGCAGTATTTT. This sequence encodes CTSRRTPLAGGSDTQYF. This rearrangement joins TRBV1 to TRBJ2-3; no DNA check was done on the table's D call, TRBD2. TRBV1 is a documented pseudogene. The CDR3 has 17 amino acids.

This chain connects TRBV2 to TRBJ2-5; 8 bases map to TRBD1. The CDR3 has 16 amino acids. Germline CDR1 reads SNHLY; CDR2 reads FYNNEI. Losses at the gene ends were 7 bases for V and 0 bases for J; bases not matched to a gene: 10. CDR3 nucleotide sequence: TGTGCCAGCACAGGGGGCCCCTATCCATACCAAGAGACCCAGTACTTC. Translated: CASTGGPYPYQETQYF.